Following are 5 T cell receptor beta chains from one sample sequenced in a study of blood T cells in healthy people across ages. Then a second PCR, running about 6 to 12 cycles, was carried out with a sample-barcoded 5' primer and a J-beta primer mix. TCRdb re-derived calls from the 5' RACE reads in MiXCR, one entry per CDR3 protein. The sample yields about 1,600,000 distinct CDR3 sequences, roughly 40% seen once. Sequenced sample: blood. Source of these receptors: a woman under 30 in good health.

The chain is built from TRBV6-5 and TRBJ1-1; TRBD1 aligns across 10 bases. Per the germline V gene, CDR1 is MNHEY and CDR2 is SVGAGI. Unmatched junction bases numbered 4, after V lost 0 bases and J lost 3 bases. This CDR3 has 16 amino acids. CDR3 loop: CASSYSKDRGYTEAFF. The CDR3, as DNA: TGTGCCAGCAGTTACTCGAAGGACAGGGGGTACACTGAAGCTTTCTTT.

This clonotype was counted between two and nine times. Here the CDR3 reads CSARDPAGVGETQYF. In DNA, the CDR3 is TGCAGTGCTAGAGACCCCGCGGGAGTGGGAGAGACCCAGTACTTC. The rearrangement joins TRBV20-1 to TRBJ2-5, with 7 bases that match TRBD2. The CDR3 is 15 residues long. V was pared by 0 bases and J by 4 bases, with 8 bases of the junction left unmatched. Germline CDR1 DFQATT, CDR2 SNEGSKA (reference sequence).

V is TRBV20-1 and J is TRBJ2-3, with TRBD2 matching over 9 bases. Germline V lookup: CDR1 DFQATT, CDR2 SNEGSKA (reference sequence). The CDR3 runs 14 residues. J was trimmed by 6 bases and V by 6 bases; bases with no gene match: 10. CDR3 amino acids: CSAHGASGVDTQYF. CDR3 sequence (DNA): TGCAGTGCACATGGTGCTAGCGGGGTGGATACGCAGTATTTT.

The rearrangement joins TRBV3-1 to TRBJ1-1, with a possible D match to TRBD1 (6 bases). The germline V gene has CDR1 LGHDT and CDR2 YNNKEL (reference sequence). V shed 4 bases and J shed 4 bases, with 16 bases lying between them. This CDR3 comprises 15 residues. This chain's CDR3 is CASSRGERGFTEAFF. The CDR3 DNA follows: TGTGCCAGCAGCCGGGGGGAGAGGGGGTTCACTGAAGCTTTCTTT.

The genes are TRBV6-1 and TRBJ2-3; 8 bases fit TRBD2. Germline loops: CDR1 MNHNS, CDR2 SASEGT. This CDR3 contains 15 residues. V dropped 11 bases and J dropped 2; count of bases not matched to a gene: 12. The CDR3 sequence: CASRPAGVSTDTQYF. The CDR3, as DNA: TGTGCCTCAAGGCCAGCGGGAGTCTCCACAGATACGCAGTATTTT.